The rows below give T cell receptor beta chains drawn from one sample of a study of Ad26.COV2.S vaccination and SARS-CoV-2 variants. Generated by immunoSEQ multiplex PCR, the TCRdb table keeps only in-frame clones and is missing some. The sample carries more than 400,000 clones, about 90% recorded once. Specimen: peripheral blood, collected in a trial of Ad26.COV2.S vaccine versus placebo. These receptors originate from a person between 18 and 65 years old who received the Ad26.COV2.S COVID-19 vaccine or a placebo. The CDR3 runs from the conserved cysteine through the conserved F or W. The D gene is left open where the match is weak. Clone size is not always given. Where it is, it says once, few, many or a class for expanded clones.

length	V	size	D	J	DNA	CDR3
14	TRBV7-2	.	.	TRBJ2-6	TGTGCCAGCAGCTTACCGAGGGGGGCCAACGTCCTGACTTTC	CASSLPRGANVLTF
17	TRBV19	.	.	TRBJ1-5	TGTGCCAGTAGTATAGGACAGGAAAGAAAAAGCAATCAGCCCCAGCATTTT	CASSIGQERKSNQPQHF
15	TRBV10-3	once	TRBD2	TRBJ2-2	TGTGCCATGGGGACTAGCGGGGCGAACACCGGGGAGCTGTTTTTT	CAMGTSGANTGELFF
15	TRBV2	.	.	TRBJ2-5	TGTGCCAGCACATCGATGGGAGTAGGGACAGAGACCCAGTACTTC	CASTSMGVGTETQYF
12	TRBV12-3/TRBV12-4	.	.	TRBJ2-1	TGTGCCAGCAGCCAAACAAGGGGGGGGCAGTTCTTC	CASSQTRGGQFF
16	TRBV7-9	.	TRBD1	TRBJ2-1	TGTGCCAGCAGCTTCCTTAACAGGGGGCGGGCTAATGAGCAGTTCTTC	CASSFLNRGRANEQFF
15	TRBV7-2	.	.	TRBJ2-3	TGTGCCAGCAGCTTAGTATCTACCTACGCAGATACGCAGTATTTT	CASSLVSTYADTQYF
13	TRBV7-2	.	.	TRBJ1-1	TGTGCCAGCAGCTTAGGGGGAGGCACTGAAGCTTTCTTT	CASSLGGGTEAFF
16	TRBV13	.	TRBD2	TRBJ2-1	TGTGCCAGCAGCTTAACCCCTAGCGGCTCCTACAATGAGCAGTTCTTC	CASSLTPSGSYNEQFF
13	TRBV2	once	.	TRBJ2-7	TGTGCCAGCCAAGGGAGTGGATCCTACGAGCAGTACTTC	CASQGSGSYEQYF